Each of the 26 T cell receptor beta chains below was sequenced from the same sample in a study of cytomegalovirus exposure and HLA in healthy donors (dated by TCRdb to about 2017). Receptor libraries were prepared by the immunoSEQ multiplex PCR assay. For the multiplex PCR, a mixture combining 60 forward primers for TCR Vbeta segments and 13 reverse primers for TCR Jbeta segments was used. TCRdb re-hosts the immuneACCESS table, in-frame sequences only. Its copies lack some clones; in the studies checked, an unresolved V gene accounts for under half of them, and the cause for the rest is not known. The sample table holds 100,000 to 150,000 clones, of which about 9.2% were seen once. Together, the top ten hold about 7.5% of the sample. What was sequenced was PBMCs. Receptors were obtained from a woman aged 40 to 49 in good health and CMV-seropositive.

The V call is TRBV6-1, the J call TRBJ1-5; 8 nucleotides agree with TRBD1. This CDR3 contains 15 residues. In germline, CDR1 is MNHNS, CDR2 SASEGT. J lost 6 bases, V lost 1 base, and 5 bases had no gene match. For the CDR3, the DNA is TGTGCCAGCAGTGAAGGCAGGGGGCTAGGTCAGCCCCAGCATTTT. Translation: CASSEGRGLGQPQHF.

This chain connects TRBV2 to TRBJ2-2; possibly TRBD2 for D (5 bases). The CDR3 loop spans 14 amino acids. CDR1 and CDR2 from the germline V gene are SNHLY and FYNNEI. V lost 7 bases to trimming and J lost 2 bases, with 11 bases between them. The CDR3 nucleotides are TGTGCCAGCAAGGTGGGAGCAAACACCGGGGAGCTGTTTTTT. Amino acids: CASKVGANTGELFF.

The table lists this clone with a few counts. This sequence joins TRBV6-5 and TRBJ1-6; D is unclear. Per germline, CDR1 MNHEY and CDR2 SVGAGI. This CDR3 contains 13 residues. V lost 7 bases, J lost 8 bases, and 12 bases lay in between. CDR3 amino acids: CASTRGGDSPLHF. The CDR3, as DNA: TGTGCCAGCACCCGAGGTGGAGATTCACCCCTCCACTTT.

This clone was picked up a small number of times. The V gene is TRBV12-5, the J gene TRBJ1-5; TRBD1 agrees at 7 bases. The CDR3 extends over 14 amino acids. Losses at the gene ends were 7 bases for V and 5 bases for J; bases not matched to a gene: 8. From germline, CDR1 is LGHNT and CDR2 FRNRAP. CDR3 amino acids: CASDSDRAHQPQHF. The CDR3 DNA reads TGTGCTAGTGACTCAGACAGGGCGCATCAGCCCCAGCATTTT.

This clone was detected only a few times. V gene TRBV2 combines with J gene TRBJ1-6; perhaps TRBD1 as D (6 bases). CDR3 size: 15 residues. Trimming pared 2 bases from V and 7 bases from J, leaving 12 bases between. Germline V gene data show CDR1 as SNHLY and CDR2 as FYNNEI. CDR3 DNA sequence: TGTGCCAGCAGTGAATTCCAGGGGCCCAATTCACCCCTCCACTTT. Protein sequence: CASSEFQGPNSPLHF.

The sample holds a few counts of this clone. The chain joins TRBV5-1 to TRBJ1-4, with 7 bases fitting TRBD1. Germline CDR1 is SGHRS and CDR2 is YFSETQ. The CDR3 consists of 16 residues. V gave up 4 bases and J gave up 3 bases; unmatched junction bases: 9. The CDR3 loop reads CASSQGQVAANEKLFF. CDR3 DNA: TGCGCCAGCAGCCAAGGACAGGTCGCGGCTAATGAAAAACTGTTTTTT.

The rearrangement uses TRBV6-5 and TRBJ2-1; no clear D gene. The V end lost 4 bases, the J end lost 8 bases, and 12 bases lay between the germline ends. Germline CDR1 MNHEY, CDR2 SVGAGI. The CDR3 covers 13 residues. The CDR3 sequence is CASSSGSSYEQFF. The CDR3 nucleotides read TGTGCCAGCAGTTCGGGTAGCTCTTATGAGCAGTTCTTC.

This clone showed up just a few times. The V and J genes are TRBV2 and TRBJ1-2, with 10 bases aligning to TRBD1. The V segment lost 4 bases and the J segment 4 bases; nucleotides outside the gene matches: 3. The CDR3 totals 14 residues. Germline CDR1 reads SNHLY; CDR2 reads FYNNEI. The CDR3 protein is CASSGQGALYGYTF. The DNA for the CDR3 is TGTGCCAGCAGTGGACAGGGGGCACTCTATGGCTACACCTTC.

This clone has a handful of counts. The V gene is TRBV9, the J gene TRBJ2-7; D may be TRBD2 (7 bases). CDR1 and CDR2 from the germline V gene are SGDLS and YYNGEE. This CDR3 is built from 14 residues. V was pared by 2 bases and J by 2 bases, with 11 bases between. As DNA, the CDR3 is TGTGCCAGCAGCGTGGGGGGGCCGGCCTACGAGCAGTACTTC. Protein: CASSVGGPAYEQYF.

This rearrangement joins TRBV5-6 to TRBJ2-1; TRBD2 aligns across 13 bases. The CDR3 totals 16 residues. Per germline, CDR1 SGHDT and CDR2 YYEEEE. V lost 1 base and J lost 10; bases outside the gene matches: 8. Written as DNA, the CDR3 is TGTGCCAGCAGCTTGATAGGGACTAGCGGGGTTGGGGAGCAGTTCTTC. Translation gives CASSLIGTSGVGEQFF.

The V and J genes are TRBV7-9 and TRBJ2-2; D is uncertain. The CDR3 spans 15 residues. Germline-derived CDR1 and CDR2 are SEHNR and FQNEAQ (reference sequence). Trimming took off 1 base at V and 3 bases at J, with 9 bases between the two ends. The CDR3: CASSLGVGDTGELFF. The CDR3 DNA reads TGTGCCAGCAGCTTAGGTGTCGGAGACACCGGGGAGCTGTTTTTT.

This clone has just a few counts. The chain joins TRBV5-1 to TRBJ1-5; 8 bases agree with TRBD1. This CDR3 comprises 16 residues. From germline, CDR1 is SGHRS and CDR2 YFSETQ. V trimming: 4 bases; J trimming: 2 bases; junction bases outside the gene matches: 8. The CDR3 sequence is CASSPEPGGRNQPQHF. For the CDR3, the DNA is TGCGCCAGCAGCCCGGAACCAGGGGGCCGCAATCAGCCCCAGCATTTT.

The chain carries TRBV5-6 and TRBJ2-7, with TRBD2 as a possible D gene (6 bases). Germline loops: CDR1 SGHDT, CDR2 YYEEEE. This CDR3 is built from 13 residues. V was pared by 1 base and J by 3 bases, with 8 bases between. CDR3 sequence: CASSLRGSYEQYF. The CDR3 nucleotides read TGTGCCAGCAGCTTGCGGGGGAGCTACGAGCAGTACTTC.

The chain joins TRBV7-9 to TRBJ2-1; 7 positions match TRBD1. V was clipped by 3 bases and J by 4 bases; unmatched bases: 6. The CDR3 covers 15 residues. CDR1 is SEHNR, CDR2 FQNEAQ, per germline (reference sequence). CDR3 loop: CASSLTGTVYNEQFF. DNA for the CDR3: TGTGCCAGCAGCTTGACTGGGACAGTTTACAATGAGCAGTTCTTC.

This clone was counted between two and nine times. Here the CDR3 DNA reads TGTGCCAGCAGTTACACCGGGGTCGGCTCCTACAATGAGCAGTTCTTC. It is translated as CASSYTGVGSYNEQFF. This sequence joins TRBV6-5 and TRBJ2-1; maybe TRBD2 (5 bases). This CDR3 spans 16 amino acids. Germline V gives CDR1 MNHEY, CDR2 SVGAGI. V lost 2 bases and J 0 bases, leaving 11 bases between the germline ends.

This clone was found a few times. The CDR3 loop reads CASSEIGGDTQYF. The CDR3 nucleotides are TGTGCCAGCAGTGAAATAGGGGGTGATACGCAGTATTTT. The gene calls are TRBV2 and TRBJ2-3; a weak D match, TRBD1 (6 bases). CDR3 size: 13 residues. The germline CDR1 and CDR2 sequences are SNHLY and FYNNEI. Trimming removed 2 bases at V and 6 bases at J, with 9 bases between.

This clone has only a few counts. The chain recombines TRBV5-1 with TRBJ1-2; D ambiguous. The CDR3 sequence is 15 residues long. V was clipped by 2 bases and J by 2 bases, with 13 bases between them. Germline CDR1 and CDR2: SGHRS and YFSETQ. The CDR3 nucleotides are TGCGCCAGCAGCTTCATGGCTGCGGCGAACTATGGCTACACCTTC. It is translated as CASSFMAAANYGYTF.

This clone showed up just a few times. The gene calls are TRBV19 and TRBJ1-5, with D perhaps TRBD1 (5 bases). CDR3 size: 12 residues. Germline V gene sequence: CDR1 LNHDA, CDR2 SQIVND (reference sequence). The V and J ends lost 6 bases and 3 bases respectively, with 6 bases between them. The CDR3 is CASRGHNQPQHF. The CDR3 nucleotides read TGTGCCAGTAGGGGGCACAATCAGCCCCAGCATTTT.

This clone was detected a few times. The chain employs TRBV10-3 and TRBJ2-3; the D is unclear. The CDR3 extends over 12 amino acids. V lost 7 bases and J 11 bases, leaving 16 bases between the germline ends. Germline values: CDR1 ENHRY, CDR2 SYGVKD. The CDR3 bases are TGTGCCATCACCGACGGGTCTCCGAGGCAGTATTTT. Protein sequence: CAITDGSPRQYF.

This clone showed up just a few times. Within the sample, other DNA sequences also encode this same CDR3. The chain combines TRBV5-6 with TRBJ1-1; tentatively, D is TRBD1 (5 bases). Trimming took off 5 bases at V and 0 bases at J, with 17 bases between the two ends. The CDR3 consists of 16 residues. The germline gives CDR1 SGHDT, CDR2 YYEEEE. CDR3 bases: TGTGCCAGCAGATACTTCGACAGACAAATGAACACTGAAGCTTTCTTT. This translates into CASRYFDRQMNTEAFF. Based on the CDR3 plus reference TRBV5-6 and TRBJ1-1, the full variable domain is DAGVTQSPTHLIKTRGQQVTLRCSPKSGHDTVSWYQQALGQGPQFIFQYYEEEERQRGNFPDRFSGHQFPNYSSELNVNALLLGDSALYLCASRYFDRQMNTEAFFGQGTRLTVV.

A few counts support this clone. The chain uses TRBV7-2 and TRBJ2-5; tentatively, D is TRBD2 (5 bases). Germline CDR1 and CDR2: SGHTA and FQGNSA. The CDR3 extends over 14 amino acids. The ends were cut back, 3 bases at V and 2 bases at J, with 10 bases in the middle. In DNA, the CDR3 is TGTGCCAGCAGCTTTAATGGCGGGCAAGAGACCCAGTACTTC. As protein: CASSFNGGQETQYF.

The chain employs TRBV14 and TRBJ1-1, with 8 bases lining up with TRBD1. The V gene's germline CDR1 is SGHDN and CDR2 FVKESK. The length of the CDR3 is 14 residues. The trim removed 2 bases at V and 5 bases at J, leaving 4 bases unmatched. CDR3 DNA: TGTGCCAGCAGCCAAAACAGGGGGAGGACTGAAGCTTTCTTT. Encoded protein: CASSQNRGRTEAFF.

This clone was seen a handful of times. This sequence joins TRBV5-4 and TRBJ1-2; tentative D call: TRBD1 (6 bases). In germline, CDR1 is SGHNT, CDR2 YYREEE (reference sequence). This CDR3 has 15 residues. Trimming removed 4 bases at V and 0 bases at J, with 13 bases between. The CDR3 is CASSPQGGTNYGYTF. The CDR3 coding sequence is TGTGCCAGCAGCCCACAGGGAGGGACTAACTATGGCTACACCTTC.

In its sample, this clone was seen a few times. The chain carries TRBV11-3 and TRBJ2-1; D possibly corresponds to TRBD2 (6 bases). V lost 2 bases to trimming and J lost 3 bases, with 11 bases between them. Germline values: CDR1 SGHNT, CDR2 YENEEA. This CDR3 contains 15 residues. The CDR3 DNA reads TGTGCCAGCAGCTTAAAAATAGCGGTCTACAATGAGCAGTTCTTC. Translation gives CASSLKIAVYNEQFF. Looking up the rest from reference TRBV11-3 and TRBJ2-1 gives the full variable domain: EAGVVQSPRYKIIEKKQPVAFWCNPISGHNTLYWYLQNLGQGPELLIRYENEEAVDDSQLPKDRFSAERLKGVDSTLKIQPAELGDSAVYLCASSLKIAVYNEQFFGPGTRLTVL.

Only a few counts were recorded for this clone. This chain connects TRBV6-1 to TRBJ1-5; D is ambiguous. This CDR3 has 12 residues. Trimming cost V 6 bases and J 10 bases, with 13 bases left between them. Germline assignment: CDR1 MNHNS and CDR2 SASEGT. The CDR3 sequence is CASSLAPGPQHF. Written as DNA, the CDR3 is TGTGCCAGCAGCCTTGCTCCAGGTCCCCAGCATTTT.

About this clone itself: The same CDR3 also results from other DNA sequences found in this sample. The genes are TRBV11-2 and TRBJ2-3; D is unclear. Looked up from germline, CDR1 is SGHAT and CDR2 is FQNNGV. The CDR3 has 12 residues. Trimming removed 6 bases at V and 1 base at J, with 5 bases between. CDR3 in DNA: TGTGCCAGCAGTCCAGGCACAGATACGCAGTATTTT. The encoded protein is CASSPGTDTQYF.